Following are 31 T cell receptor delta chains from one sample sequenced in a study of gamma delta lymphoproliferative disorders and STAT genes. TCRdb reran clone calling via CATT on the multiplex PCR reads. The data show 3,000 to 4,000 delta-chain clones, roughly 1.1% seen once. The receptor sequences were amplified from genomic DNA of peripheral blood mononuclear cells. Sample: blood. These receptor sequences come from a human donor in good health.

Worth noting for this clone: The protein in TCRdb stems from a much larger clone and differs at residue 3 from this DNA's translation, likely a read error; here the protein is translated from the DNA. The V call is TRDV2, the J call TRDJ1, with 11 bases that match TRDD3. CDR3 size: 17 residues. CDR1 and CDR2 (germline): GEAIGNYY, EKD. CDR3 nucleotides: TGTGCCCGTGACACCGTTGGGGGATACGCGGAGACCGATAAACTCATCTTT. Translated: CARDTVGGYAETDKLIF.

Details on this clone: A single base is all that separates this from a far larger clone, so a read error is likely. The chain is built from TRDV1 and TRDJ1; TRDD3 matches at 7 bases. Germline CDR1 TSWWSYY, CDR2 QGS. The CDR3 spans 22 residues. The trim removed 0 bases at V and 2 bases at J, leaving 24 bases unmatched. The CDR3, as DNA: TGTGCTCTTGGGGAACTGAGGAGAGATTTGCCGGGATACCCCAACGGGACCGATAAACTCATCTTT. This gives the protein CALGELRRDLPGYPNGTDKLIF.

On this clone: A read error likely explains why the TCRdb protein, taken from a much larger clone, differs from this DNA's translation at residue 3; the protein shown is translated from the DNA. The J gene is TRDJ1, the V gene TRDV2; possible D gene TRDD3, 6 bases. CDR1 is GEAIGNYY and CDR2 is EKD in the germline V gene. This CDR3 region has 16 residues. The CDR3 nucleotides are TGTGCCCGTGACACCGTGGGGGGGTCCCACACCGATAAACTCATCTTT. It is translated as CARDTVGGSHTDKLIF.

Comment on this clone: TCRdb records a much larger clone's protein for this DNA, with a difference at residue 4 that likely arises from a read error; the protein given is the translation of the DNA. The genes are TRDV2 and TRDJ1; possibly TRDD3 for D (6 bases). This CDR3 is 17 amino acids long. Germline V gene sequence: CDR1 GEAIGNYY, CDR2 EKD. V lost 5 bases and J 0 bases, leaving 21 bases between the germline ends. DNA for the CDR3: TGTGCCTGTGTCCCGGTTATGGGGGGTCGGTACACCGATAAACTCATCTTT. Translating it yields CACVPVMGGRYTDKLIF.

In this sample, this clone turned up a few times. A read error is likely here: a far larger clone is one base away. The V gene is TRDV2, the J gene TRDJ1; D may be TRDD3 (6 bases). Germline V gives CDR1 GEAIGNYY, CDR2 EKD. CDR3 size: 22 residues. Trimming cost V 2 bases and J 0 bases, with 33 bases left between them. CDR3 sequence: CACDIGVESVGALTPYTDKLIF. The CDR3 DNA reads TGTGCCTGTGACATCGGAGTCGAATCGGTGGGGGCCCTAACGCCCTACACCGATAAACTCATCTTT.

As for this clone: A far larger clone is one base from this, pointing to a likely read error. Other DNA sequences within the sample encode an identical CDR3. CDR3 in DNA: TGTGCCTGTGAAGGGCTGGGGGATGTTCGGGGGTACACCGATAAGCTCATCTTT. It codes for CACEGLGDVRGYTDKLIF. The chain carries TRDV2 and TRDJ1; 9 bases map to TRDD3. The CDR3 contains 18 residues. The germline V gene has CDR1 GEAIGNYY and CDR2 EKD.

This clone has just a few counts. A read error is the likely source, as a far larger clone sits one nucleotide away. Other DNA sequences of this sample code for an identical CDR3. The J gene is TRDJ1, the V gene TRDV2; D is perhaps TRDD3 (5 bases). Germline assignment: CDR1 GEAIGNYY and CDR2 EKD. There are 17 residues in the CDR3. V lost 0 bases and J lost 4, with 20 bases in between. The DNA of the CDR3 is TGTGCCTGTGACACCGTGGAAGCCCAAGGGGGTCACGATAAACTCATCTTT. Protein sequence: CACDTVEAQGGHDKLIF.

This clone was recorded many times. Translating this DNA gives a protein that differs at residue 4 from the TCRdb one, which belongs to a much larger clone; a read error is likely, and the protein shown is this translation. Other DNA sequences in the sample encode the same CDR3. The chain is built from TRDV2 and TRDJ1; D perhaps matches TRDD2 (6 bases). CDR3 length: 14 residues. From germline, CDR1 is GEAIGNYY and CDR2 EKD. Between the trimmed V and J ends, which lost 7 bases and 1 base, there was a span of 15 bases. The CDR3 protein is CACLPLQGTDKLIF. The CDR3 DNA reads TGTGCCTGCCTTCCCCTTCAAGGCACCGATAAACTCATCTTT.

This clone was picked up a small number of times. The rearrangement uses TRDV2 and TRDJ1, with TRDD3 matching over 13 bases. After removal of 7 bases from V and 0 bases from J, the junction contained 7 bases not matched to a gene. This CDR3 comprises 16 residues. The germline V gene encodes CDR1 GEAIGNYY and CDR2 EKD. The CDR3 here is CAWEVLGDTHTDKLIF. In DNA form, the CDR3 reads TGTGCCTGGGAAGTACTGGGGGATACGCACACCGATAAACTCATCTTT.

As concerns this clone: This likely traces to a read error, being one base from a far larger clone. Other nucleotide sequences in the sample specify the same CDR3. The chain joins TRDV2 to TRDJ1; 11 nucleotides line up with TRDD3. From germline, CDR1 is GEAIGNYY and CDR2 EKD. The CDR3 contains 18 residues. V gave up 7 bases and J gave up 2 bases; unmatched junction bases: 17. The CDR3 region is CACDLLGGGYARTDKLIF. The CDR3 nucleotides read TGTGCCTGCGACCTCCTTGGTGGGGGATACGCTCGGACCGATAAACTCATCTTT.

About this clone itself: The protein held in TCRdb is that of a much larger clone and does not match this DNA's translation at residue 4, likely because of a read error; the protein shown is translated from the DNA. The sample has other DNA sequences that encode this CDR3 too. This chain links TRDV2 with TRDJ1, with 10 bases that match TRDD3. From germline, CDR1 is GEAIGNYY and CDR2 EKD. This CDR3 has 18 amino acids. With V trimmed by 5 bases and J by 0 bases, 14 bases remained unmatched. The CDR3 DNA sequence: TGTGCCTGTGGCCGGCTAGGTGCACTGGGGGATGACACCGATAAACTCATCTTT. Its protein is CACGRLGALGDDTDKLIF.

This clone was counted a few times. The protein in TCRdb stems from a much larger clone and differs at residue 3 from this DNA's translation, likely a read error; here the protein is translated from the DNA. The rearrangement uses TRDV2 and TRDJ1; 8 nucleotides agree with TRDD3. The CDR3 totals 15 residues. Germline V gene lookup returns CDR1 GEAIGNYY and CDR2 EKD. Here the CDR3 reads CARDSWGTPGDKLIF. The CDR3 DNA sequence: TGTGCCCGTGACTCCTGGGGGACCCCGGGGGATAAACTCATCTTT.

A remark on this clone: A far larger clone lies a single base away; this is likely a read error. The same CDR3 also results from other DNA sequences found in this sample. The rearrangement joins TRDV2 to TRDJ1; 7 positions agree with TRDD2. This CDR3 is built from 19 residues. Per germline, CDR1 GEAIGNYY and CDR2 EKD. V dropped 3 bases and J dropped 2; count of bases not matched to a gene: 20. DNA of the CDR3: TGTGCCTGTGACTTCCTACCAACTGGAGGAGAGCCCAGAACCGATAAACTCATCTTT. Amino acids: CACDFLPTGGEPRTDKLIF.

This clone has a handful of counts. TCRdb's protein for this DNA is that of a much larger clone and differs from the translation at residue 15, likely a read error; the protein shown is the DNA translation. The chain recombines TRDV1 with TRDJ1; 11 bases map to TRDD3. Per germline, CDR1 TSWWSYY and CDR2 QGS. With 3 bases clipped from V and 2 bases from J, the junction kept 17 bases outside the gene matches. This CDR3 spans 20 amino acids. The CDR3 DNA follows: TGTGCTCTTGGGGAGGGTTCCTATTATGCTGGGGGATACTTGACCGATAAACTCATCTTT. Translated, it gives CALGEGSYYAGGYLTDKLIF.

With regard to this clone: The mismatch at residue 8 between this DNA's translation and the TCRdb protein of a much larger clone likely reflects a read error; the protein shown is translated from the DNA. The rearrangement links TRDV2 to TRDJ1, with 9 positions matching TRDD3. The trim removed 0 bases at V and 2 bases at J, leaving 12 bases unmatched. Germline values: CDR1 GEAIGNYY, CDR2 EKD. CDR3 size: 18 residues. The CDR3 region has the DNA TGTGCCTGTGACACCGTTGGGCCGGGGGATACTCGAACCGATAAACTCATCTTT. This codes for CACDTVGPGDTRTDKLIF.

This clone appeared a few times. A far more abundant clone sits one base away, making this likely a read error. The same CDR3 can be traced to other DNA sequences in this sample. The genes are TRDV2 and TRDJ3; 7 nucleotides line up with TRDD3. The ends lost 4 bases at V and 0 bases at J; junction bases unmatched: 11. The length of the CDR3 is 19 residues. Germline values: CDR1 GEAIGNYY, CDR2 EKD. The CDR3 is CACDTVDAGGSWDTRQMFF. CDR3 DNA: TGTGCCTGTGATACCGTCGACGCTGGGGGCTCCTGGGACACCCGACAGATGTTTTTC.

This clone has just a few counts. This is likely an artifact of a read error, given a far larger clone one base away. At the DNA level, this CDR3 is encoded by other sequences in the same sample as well. The rearrangement uses TRDV2 and TRDJ1, with 11 positions matching TRDD3. This CDR3 spans 18 amino acids. Looked up from germline, CDR1 is GEAIGNYY and CDR2 is EKD. CDR3: CACDTVGLGDTRTDKLIF. CDR3 in DNA: TGTGCCTGTGACACCGTTGGGCTGGGGGATACTCGAACCGATAAACTCATCTTC.

A note on this clone: The likely explanation is a read error, given a far larger clone one base away. The CDR3 region has the DNA TGTGCCTGTGACCCCCTTCCCGGGGTTTTACTGGGGGATACGGACTACACCGATAAACTCATCTTT. It translates to CACDPLPGVLLGDTDYTDKLIF. The V call is TRDV2, the J call TRDJ1, with TRDD3 identical over 13 bases. Germline CDR1 GEAIGNYY, CDR2 EKD. V lost 3 bases and J lost 0; bases outside the gene matches: 21. CDR3 length: 22 amino acids.

This clone was seen only a few times. A far larger clone is one base from this, pointing to a likely read error. Other DNA sequences from this sample encode an identical CDR3 as well. This chain connects TRDV2 to TRDJ1, with 8 bases identical to TRDD3. CDR1 and CDR2 from the germline V gene are GEAIGNYY and EKD. This CDR3 spans 15 amino acids. V lost 3 bases, J lost 5 bases, and 10 bases stayed unmatched. The CDR3 sequence is CACDSWGTPGDKLIF. The CDR3 region has the DNA TGTGCCTGTGACTCCTGGGGGACTCCGGGGGATAAACTCATCTTT.

By share, this clone ranks as large. The identical CDR3 is also encoded by other nucleotide sequences in the sample. The chain uses TRDV2 and TRDJ3; 7 bases fit TRDD3. V trimming: 0 bases; J trimming: 1 base; junction bases outside the gene matches: 8. Looked up from germline, CDR1 is GEAIGNYY and CDR2 is EKD. This CDR3 region has 19 residues. The DNA for the CDR3 is TGTGCCTGTGACACCCCGGATACGCAAAGGTCCTGGGACACCCGACAGATGTTTTTC. Protein sequence: CACDTPDTQRSWDTRQMFF.

This clone was counted between two and nine times. A far larger clone is just one base off, so this is likely a read error. This sample also contains other DNA sequences that code for the same CDR3. V and J are TRAV23/DV6 and TRDJ1; 10 nucleotides align to TRDD3. The CDR3 runs to 18 residues. CDR1 is NTAFDY, CDR2 IRPDVSE, per germline (reference sequence). This CDR3 is CAAPTGGSKRRYTDKLIF. The CDR3 DNA is TGTGCAGCACCCACTGGGGGATCCAAACGCCGGTACACCGATAAACTCATTTTT.

This clone was picked up a small number of times. The TCRdb protein comes from a much larger clone and disagrees with this DNA's translation at residues 3 and 14, likely due to a read error; the protein given here is derived from the DNA. This rearrangement joins TRDV2 to TRDJ1; 9 bases are shared with TRDD3. The CDR3 totals 19 residues. Germline-derived CDR1 and CDR2 are GEAIGNYY and EKD. CDR3 amino acids: CARDTMTLTGIRSSDKLIF. In DNA, the CDR3 is TGTGCCCGTGACACAATGACTTTGACGGGGATACGCTCCTCCGATAAACTCATCTTT.

This clone has just a few counts. The TCRdb protein comes from a much larger clone and disagrees with this DNA's translation at residue 16, likely due to a read error; the protein given here is derived from the DNA. This chain links TRDV2 with TRDJ1; D perhaps matches TRDD3 (6 bases). Germline V CDR1 and CDR2: GEAIGNYY, EKD. The length of the CDR3 is 17 residues. Here the CDR3 reads CACDTVWGPSDTDKLTF. The CDR3 DNA follows: TGTGCCTGTGACACCGTCTGGGGACCCTCCGACACCGATAAACTCACCTTT.

A few counts support this clone. This is likely an artifact of a read error, given a far larger clone one base away. Other DNA sequences of this sample code for an identical CDR3. This chain joins TRDV2 and TRDJ3, with D possibly being TRDD3 (5 bases). The ends were cut back, 3 bases at V and 1 base at J, with 24 bases in the middle. Germline CDR1 GEAIGNYY, CDR2 EKD. There are 21 residues in the CDR3. The CDR3 nucleotides are TGTGCCTGTGACTTCGCAGACGTTGGGATCTTAACTTCCTGGGACACCCGACAGATGTTTTTC. Translated, it gives CACDFADVGILTSWDTRQMFF.

Note on this clone: TCRdb shows a much larger clone's protein in place of this DNA's translation, and the two differ at residue 6, likely through a read error; the protein shown is translated from the DNA. The chain employs TRDV2 and TRDJ1, with a tentative D call TRDD3 (5 bases). With 0 bases removed from V and 0 bases from J, the gap between germline ends came to 22 bases. The CDR3 length is 19 residues. CDR1 is GEAIGNYY and CDR2 is EKD in the germline V gene. The CDR3 DNA follows: TGTGCCTGTGACACCACCTCAAGGGGGTCGGACCAGAACACCGATAAACTCATCTTT. This translates into CACDTTSRGSDQNTDKLIF.

With respect to this clone: TCRdb assigns this DNA the protein of a much larger clone, which departs from its translation at residue 16; this likely reflects a read error, and the protein shown comes from translating the DNA. This chain uses TRDV2 with TRDJ3, with 7 positions matching TRDD3. The germline V gene has CDR1 GEAIGNYY and CDR2 EKD. This CDR3 has 19 residues. The CDR3 nucleotides are TGTGCCTGTGACACCGTCGACGCTGGGGGCTCCTGGGACACCCGACATATGTTTTTC. It yields the protein CACDTVDAGGSWDTRHMFF.

This clone has a handful of counts. A far larger clone differs by one base, so this is likely a read error. Other DNA sequences in the sample encode the same CDR3. V and J are TRDV2 and TRDJ1, with 9 bases matching TRDD3. The CDR3 extends over 17 amino acids. The germline gives CDR1 GEAIGNYY, CDR2 EKD. This CDR3 is CACDSLLGDSYTDKLIF. CDR3 nucleotides: TGTGCCTGTGACTCCCTATTGGGGGATAGTTACACCGATAAACTTATCTTT.

A few counts support this clone. Since a far larger clone is one base different, this is likely a read error. At the DNA level, this CDR3 is encoded by other sequences in the same sample as well. The rearrangement joins TRDV2 to TRDJ1; 8 bases agree with TRDD3. The germline V gene has CDR1 GEAIGNYY and CDR2 EKD. This CDR3 spans 17 amino acids. CDR3 coding DNA: TGTGCCTGTGACCGGGGAGGTCCTCACTGGGGGGCCGATAAGCTCATCTTT. This encodes CACDRGGPHWGADKLIF.

This clone is medium-sized in the sample. This rearrangement joins TRDV2 to TRDJ1; D remains unclear. Per the germline V gene, CDR1 is GEAIGNYY and CDR2 is EKD. The germline V and J ends were trimmed by 0 bases and 3 bases, with 34 bases remaining between them. This CDR3 has 22 amino acids. CDR3 residues: CACDTVGPLSQGPLGGPDKLIF. In nucleotides, the CDR3 is TGTGCCTGTGACACCGTAGGGCCCTTGTCTCAGGGTCCCCTCGGCGGGCCCGATAAACTCATCTTT.

About this clone itself: Only one base separates this from a far larger clonotype, so it likely reflects a read error. Other DNA sequences of this sample code for an identical CDR3. The J gene is TRDJ1, the V gene TRDV2, with TRDD3 matching over 10 bases. CDR3 size: 15 residues. The germline CDR1 and CDR2 sequences are GEAIGNYY and EKD. In nucleotides, the CDR3 is TGTGCCTGTGACGGTCTGGGGGATAACACCGACAAACTCATCTTT. This encodes CACDGLGDNTDKLIF.

This clone is judged large. The sample holds other DNA sequences that translate to the same CDR3. The V call is TRDV2, the J call TRDJ3; TRDD3 matches 13 bases. Germline assignment: CDR1 GEAIGNYY and CDR2 EKD. The V gene end was trimmed by 3 bases and the J gene end by 0 bases; junction bases not matched to a gene: 10. The CDR3 contains 21 residues. The CDR3 sequence is CACDRLGDTGPSSWDTRQMFF. The CDR3 DNA reads as TGTGCCTGTGACCGACTGGGGGATACGGGGCCGAGCTCCTGGGACACCCGACAGATGTTTTTC.